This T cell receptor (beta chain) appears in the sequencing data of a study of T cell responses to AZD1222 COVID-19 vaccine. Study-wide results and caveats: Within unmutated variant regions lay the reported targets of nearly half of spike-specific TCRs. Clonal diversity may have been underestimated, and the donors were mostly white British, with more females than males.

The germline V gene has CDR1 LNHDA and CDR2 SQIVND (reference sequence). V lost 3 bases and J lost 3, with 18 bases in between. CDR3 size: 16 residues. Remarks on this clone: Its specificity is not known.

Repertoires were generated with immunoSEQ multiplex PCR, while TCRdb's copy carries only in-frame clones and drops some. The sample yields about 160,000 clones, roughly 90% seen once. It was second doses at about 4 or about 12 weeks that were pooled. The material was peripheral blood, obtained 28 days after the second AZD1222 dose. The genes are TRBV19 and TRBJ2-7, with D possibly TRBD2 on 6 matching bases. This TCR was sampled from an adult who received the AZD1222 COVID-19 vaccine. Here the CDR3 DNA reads TGTGCCAGTAGTATTGGACCCGCAGGAGGGGTCTACGAGCAGTACTTC. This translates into CASSIGPAGGVYEQYF. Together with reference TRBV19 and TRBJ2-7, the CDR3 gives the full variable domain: DGGITQSPKYLFRKEGQNVTLSCEQNLNHDAMYWYRQDPGQGLRLIYYSQIVNDFQKGDIAEGYSVSREKKESFPLTVTSAQKNPTAFYLCASSIGPAGGVYEQYFGPGTRLTVT.